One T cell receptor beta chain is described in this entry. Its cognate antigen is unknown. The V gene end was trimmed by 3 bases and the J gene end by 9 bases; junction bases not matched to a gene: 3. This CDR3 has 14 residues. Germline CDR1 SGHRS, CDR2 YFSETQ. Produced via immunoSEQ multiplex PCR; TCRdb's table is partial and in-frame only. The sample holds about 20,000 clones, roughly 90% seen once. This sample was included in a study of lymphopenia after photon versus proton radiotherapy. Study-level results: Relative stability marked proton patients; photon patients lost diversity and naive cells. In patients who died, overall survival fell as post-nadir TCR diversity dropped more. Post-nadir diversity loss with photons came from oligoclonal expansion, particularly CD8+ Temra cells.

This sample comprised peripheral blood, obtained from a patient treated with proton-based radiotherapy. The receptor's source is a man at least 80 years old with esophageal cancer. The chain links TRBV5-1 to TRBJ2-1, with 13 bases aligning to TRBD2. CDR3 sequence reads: CASSSTSGGFEQFF. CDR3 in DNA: TGCGCCAGCAGCTCGACTAGCGGGGGGTTTGAGCAGTTCTTC.